The present T cell receptor (beta chain) was sequenced within a study of persistence of HIV-infected CD4 T cells (dated by TCRdb to about 2020). With regard to the full study: The study isolated CMV- and HIV-1 Gag-responding CD4+ T cells from ART-treated individuals to examine antigen-driven clonal expansion of HIV-1-infected cells. In the cross-participant TCR cluster analysis, under ten participants were included for CMV and roughly seven participants were included for Gag. Peripheral blood samples of up to roughly 200 mL were obtained at multiple time points, with the exception of two participants, for whom leukapheresis was performed at a single time point. Proviral sequencing was used to assess clonality among infected cells, whereas TCRbeta sequencing gauged the clonality of all cells within each sorted population. Suppressive ART had been received by participants for a median of about eight years.

Findings and caveats that apply to the study as a whole: Only a small number of individuals took part in the study, and only a limited range of antigens was tested. TCRbeta richness in CMV- and Gag-responding cells was significantly lower than in anti-CD3/anti-CD28-responding cells; CMV-responding cells had higher oligoclonality than CD3/CD28-stimulated and Gag-responding cells. Antigen-responding cells were enriched for degenerate expanded CDR3beta sequences, which suggests convergent selection of CD4+ responses to CMV and Gag. Within the same sorted populations, TCR oligoclonality correlated with proviral oligoclonality. Restriction of bulk TCR analyses to the rare CMV-responding cells that actually carried HIV-1 proviruses was not possible.

TCRbeta repertoires were sequenced from genomic DNA with the immunoSEQ hsTCRB assay version 4 in survey mode. Genomic DNA was diluted to approximately 10 ng/uL, and up to roughly 1 ug per sample was used for TCRbeta sequencing. The authors' pipeline ran thus. TCRbeta data analysis was done in ImmunoSeq Analyzer 3.0, and diversity was calculated on productive nucleotide rearrangements. Lower-bound TCR diversity was estimated with the improved Chao index, and clonality with the Gini coefficient using the Immunarch R package. Different nucleotide rearrangements encoding the same CDR3beta amino acid sequence were counted as distinct clonotypes. TCRbeta sequences significantly enriched in antigen-responding cells relative to anti-CD3/anti-CD28-activated cells were identified by differential abundance analysis. Using predicted peptide-MHC specificity as the basis, GLIPH2 grouped TCRs into clusters, both for each participant individually and for the merged data sets that combined participants. Not all clones reach the TCRdb copy of this immuneACCESS table, which keeps in-frame sequences only. Checked studies attribute under half of the gap to unresolved V genes and leave the rest unexplained. V and J calls and clone size are as listed in that table; D and trimming were resolved from the DNA. This sample is represented by 50,000 to 65,000 clones; approximately 75% of them were singletons. The top ten clones comprise 1.5% to 2% of the sample.

This specimen's treatment or condition label, interpreted: suppressive antiretroviral therapy. Cells were stimulated with a pool of overlapping HIV-1 Gag 15-mer peptides at approximately 0.93 ug per peptide per mL. Memory populations depleted of antigen-responding cells were obtained by sorting nonresponding CD40L-negative CD69-negative CD45RO-high memory CD4+ T cells. Participants were HIV-1-infected adults who started suppressive ART during chronic infection. For at least 4 years, participants had undetectable plasma HIV-1 RNA, below 50 copies/mL. To be included, participants needed a CD4+ T cell count above 400 cells/uL and a positive CMV serology. Before stimulation, PBMCs were isolated using density centrifugation and depleted of CD8+ T cells. For less than 20 hours, the CD8-depleted PBMCs were stimulated with anti-CD28/CD49d costimulation, a CD40-blocking antibody, and enfuvirtide to prevent new infections. Cell sorting was performed on a Beckman Coulter MoFlo Legacy or XDP sorter, and dead cells were excluded with propidium iodide. Genomic DNA was extracted with the QIAamp DNA Mini Kit for samples above one million cells, otherwise with the Quick-DNA Microprep Kit.

The V end loses 4 bases and the J end loses 2 bases, and a stretch of 18 bases separates them. From the germline V gene (reference sequence), CDR1 is LNHDA and CDR2 is SQIVND. The CDR3 spans 17 residues, from the cysteine through the phenylalanine. CDR3 DNA is the only sequence kept; it has 51 bases, read in frame from the first base. On this clone itself: Its specific antigen is unknown. One base away there is no much larger clone; base qualities are not given.

This clonotype was sampled from an adult man with HIV who was CMV-seropositive. The rearrangement joined TRBV19 to TRBJ2-1; the D region possibly corresponds to TRBD2 (5 bases align). The sequences come from CD4+ T cells sorted from PBMCs after roughly 20-hour stimulation, collected from a patient who received antiretroviral therapy. The label giving this sample's cell subset or site can be read as: CD40L-CD69- CD45RO-high memory CD4 T cells not responding to Gag peptides. The sequenced DNA: TGTGCCAGTAGTACACGGGCACGGGGAGCCACCTACAATGAGCAGTTCTTC. Translated, it reads CASSTRARGATYNEQFF. Where the CDR3 stops, the reference TRBV19 and TRBJ2-1 genes take over; the full variable domain is DGGITQSPKYLFRKEGQNVTLSCEQNLNHDAMYWYRQDPGQGLRLIYYSQIVNDFQKGDIAEGYSVSREKKESFPLTVTSAQKNPTAFYLCASSTRARGATYNEQFFGPGTRLTVL.